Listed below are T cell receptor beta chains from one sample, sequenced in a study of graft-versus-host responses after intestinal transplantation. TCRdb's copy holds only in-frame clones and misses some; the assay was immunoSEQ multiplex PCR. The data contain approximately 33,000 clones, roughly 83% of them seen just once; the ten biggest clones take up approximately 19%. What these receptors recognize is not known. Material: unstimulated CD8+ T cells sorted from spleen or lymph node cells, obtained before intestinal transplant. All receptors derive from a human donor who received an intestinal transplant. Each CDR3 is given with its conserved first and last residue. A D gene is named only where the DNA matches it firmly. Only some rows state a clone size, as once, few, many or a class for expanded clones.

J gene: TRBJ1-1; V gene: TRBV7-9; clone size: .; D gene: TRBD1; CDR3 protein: CASTQGGNTEAFF; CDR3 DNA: TGTGCCAGCACACAGGGGGGAAACACTGAAGCTTTCTTT
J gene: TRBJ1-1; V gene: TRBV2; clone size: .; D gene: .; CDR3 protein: CASRHPGHVNTEAFF; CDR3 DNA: TGTGCCAGCAGGCACCCGGGACATGTGAACACTGAAGCTTTCTTT
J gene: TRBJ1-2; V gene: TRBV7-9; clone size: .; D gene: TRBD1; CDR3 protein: CASSFTGTGGGYTF; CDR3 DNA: TGTGCCAGCAGCTTCACCGGGACAGGTGGCGGCTACACCTTC
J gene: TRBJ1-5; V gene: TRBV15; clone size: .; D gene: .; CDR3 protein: CATSRRQDSNQPQHF; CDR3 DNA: TGTGCCACCAGCAGACGACAGGATAGCAATCAGCCCCAGCATTTT
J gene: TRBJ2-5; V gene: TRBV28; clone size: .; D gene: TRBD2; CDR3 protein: CASSFPFSGGATYF; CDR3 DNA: TGTGCCAGCAGTTTCCCCTTTAGCGGGGGGGCCACGTACTTC
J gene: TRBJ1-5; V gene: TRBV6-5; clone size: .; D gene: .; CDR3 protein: CASGRGSGVQPQHF; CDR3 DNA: TGTGCCAGTGGGAGGGGGTCGGGTGTTCAGCCCCAGCATTTT
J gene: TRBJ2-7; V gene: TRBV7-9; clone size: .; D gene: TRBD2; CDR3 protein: CASSGGTSGRAYEQYF; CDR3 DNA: TGTGCCAGCAGCGGGGGGACTAGCGGCAGAGCCTACGAGCAGTACTTC
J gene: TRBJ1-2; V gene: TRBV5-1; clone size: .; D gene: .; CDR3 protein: CASSPSEGYYGYTF; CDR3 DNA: TGCGCCAGCAGTCCATCCGAGGGATACTATGGCTACACCTTC
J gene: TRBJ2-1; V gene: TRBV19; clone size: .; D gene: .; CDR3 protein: CASSISSYNEQFF; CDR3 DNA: TGTGCCAGTAGTATCTCCTCCTACAATGAGCAGTTCTTC
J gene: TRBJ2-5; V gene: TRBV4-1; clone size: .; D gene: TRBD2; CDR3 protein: CASSQEGLADQETQYF; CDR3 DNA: TGCGCCAGCAGCCAAGAGGGACTAGCAGATCAAGAGACCCAGTACTTC
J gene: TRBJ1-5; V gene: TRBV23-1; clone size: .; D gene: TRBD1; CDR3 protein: CASSQIHHGTGRQRGYQPQHF; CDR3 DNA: TGCGCCAGCAGTCAAATCCACCACGGGACAGGTCGCCAAAGGGGATATCAGCCCCAGCATTTT
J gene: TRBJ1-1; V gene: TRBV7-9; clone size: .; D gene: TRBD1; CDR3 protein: CASSLGTGTYTEAFF; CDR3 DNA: TGTGCCAGCAGCTTAGGGACAGGAACGTACACTGAAGCTTTCTTT
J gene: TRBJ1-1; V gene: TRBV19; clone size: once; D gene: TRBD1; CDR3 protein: CASSIPGQESTEAFF; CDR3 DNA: TGTGCCAGTAGTATTCCCGGACAGGAAAGCACTGAAGCTTTCTTT
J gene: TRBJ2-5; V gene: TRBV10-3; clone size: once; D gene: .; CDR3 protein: CAISEWAGQETQYF; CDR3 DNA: TGTGCCATCAGTGAGTGGGCAGGACAAGAGACCCAGTACTTC
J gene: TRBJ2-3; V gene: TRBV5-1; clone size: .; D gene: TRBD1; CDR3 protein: CASSNPTGWGDTQYF; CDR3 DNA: TGCGCCAGCAGCAACCCGACAGGGTGGGGAGATACGCAGTATTTT
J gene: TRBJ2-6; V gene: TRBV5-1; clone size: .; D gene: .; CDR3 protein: CASSLEQRTGVSGANVLTF; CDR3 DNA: TGCGCCAGCAGCTTGGAGCAAAGGACGGGAGTCTCTGGGGCCAACGTCCTGACTTTC
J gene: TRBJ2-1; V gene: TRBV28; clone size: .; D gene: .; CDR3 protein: CASSSPSRASYNEQFF; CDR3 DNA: TGTGCCAGCAGTTCCCCCTCGCGGGCCTCCTACAATGAGCAGTTCTTC
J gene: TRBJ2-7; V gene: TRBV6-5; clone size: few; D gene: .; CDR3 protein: CASSSPGKDHEQYF; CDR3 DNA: TGTGCCAGCAGTTCCCCGGGGAAGGATCACGAGCAGTACTTC
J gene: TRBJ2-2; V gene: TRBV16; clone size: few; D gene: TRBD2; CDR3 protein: CASSQKGLAINTGELFF; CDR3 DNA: TGTGCCAGCAGCCAGAAGGGACTAGCGATCAACACCGGGGAGCTGTTTTTT
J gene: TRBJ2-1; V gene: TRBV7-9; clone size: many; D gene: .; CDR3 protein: CASSLEPPYEQFF; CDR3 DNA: TGTGCCAGCAGCTTGGAGCCCCCTTATGAGCAGTTCTTC
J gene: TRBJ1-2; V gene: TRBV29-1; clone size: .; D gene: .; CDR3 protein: CSARTVGYGYTF; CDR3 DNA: TGCAGCGCTAGGACAGTCGGCTATGGCTACACCTTC
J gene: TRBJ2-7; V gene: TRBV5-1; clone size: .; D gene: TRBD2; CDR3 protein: CASSLASGDYEQYF; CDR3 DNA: TGCGCCAGCAGCTTGGCCTCCGGGGACTATGAGCAGTACTTC
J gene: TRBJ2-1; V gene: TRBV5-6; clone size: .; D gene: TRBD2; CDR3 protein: CASSTGLAGNEQFF; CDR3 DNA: TGTGCCAGCAGCACGGGACTAGCCGGAAATGAGCAGTTCTTC
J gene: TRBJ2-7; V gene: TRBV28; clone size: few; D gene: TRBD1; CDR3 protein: CASRRLTGGEQYF; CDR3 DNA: TGTGCCAGCAGACGGCTGACAGGGGGCGAGCAGTACTTC
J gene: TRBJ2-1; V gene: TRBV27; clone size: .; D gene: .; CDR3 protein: CASSISPTESSYNEQFF; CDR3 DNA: TGTGCCAGCAGTATATCCCCTACAGAGAGCTCCTACAATGAGCAGTTCTTC
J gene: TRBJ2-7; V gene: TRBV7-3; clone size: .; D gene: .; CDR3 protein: CASSLKESALEGCYEQYF; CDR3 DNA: TGTGCCAGCAGCTTAAAGGAGTCGGCCTTAGAGGGCTGCTACGAGCAGTACTTC
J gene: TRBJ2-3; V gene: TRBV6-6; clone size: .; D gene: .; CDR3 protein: CASSSLGTDTQYF; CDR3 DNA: TGTGCCAGCAGTTCACTAGGCACAGATACGCAGTATTTT
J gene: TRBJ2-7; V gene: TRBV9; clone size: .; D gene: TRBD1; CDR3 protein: CASSVGDRAHEQYF; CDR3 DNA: TGTGCCAGCAGCGTAGGGGACAGGGCCCACGAGCAGTACTTC
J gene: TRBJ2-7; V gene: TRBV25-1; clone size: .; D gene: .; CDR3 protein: CASSESPLYEQYF; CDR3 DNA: TGTGCCAGCAGTGAATCCCCCCTCTACGAGCAGTACTTC
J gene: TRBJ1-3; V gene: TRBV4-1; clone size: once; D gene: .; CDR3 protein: CVSSQVRDTIYF; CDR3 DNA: TGCGTCAGCAGCCAAGTGAGGGACACCATATATTTT
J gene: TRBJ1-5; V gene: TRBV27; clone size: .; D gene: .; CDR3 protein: CASSFTGYQPQHF; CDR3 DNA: TGTGCCAGCAGTTTTACAGGGTATCAGCCCCAGCATTTT
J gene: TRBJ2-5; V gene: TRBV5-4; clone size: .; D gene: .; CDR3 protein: CASSHEAGQETQYF; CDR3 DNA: TGTGCCAGCAGCCATGAGGCTGGGCAAGAGACCCAGTACTTC